This section outlines one T cell receptor (beta chain) sequence together with its context. Antigen unknown. This record comes from a study of T cells in Graves' hyperthyroidism and ophthalmopathy. Study in general: Peripheral blood was secured at the point of initial diagnosis, before any treatment.

Stability of Graves' hyperthyroidism was defined as absent ophthalmopathy progression within 18 months. Authors of the study amplified TCR beta CDR3 regions from RNA transcripts. HTBI primers were the set used in a first-round RT-PCR of the TCR CDR3. Via MiXCR, TCRdb re-called the multiplex PCR reads, giving one row per CDR3 protein. The table has 550,000 to 800,000 distinct CDR3 sequences, roughly 15% seen once. Study findings and constraints: The model foresaw ophthalmopathy a median around 6 months prior to onset.

Sequenced sample: blood. The clonotype was recovered from a young man with Graves' hyperthyroidism.

CDR3 in amino acids: CASSWDRSEKLFF. CDR3 coding DNA: TGTGCCAGCAGCTGGGACAGGAGTGAAAAACTGTTTTTT. The chain carries TRBV28 and TRBJ1-4, with 8 bases identical to TRBD1. This CDR3 is 13 amino acids long. CDR1 MDHEN and CDR2 SYDVKM come from the germline V gene. Trimming removed 6 bases from V and 7 bases from J; junction bases left unmatched: 4. The complete variable domain, with remaining parts taken from reference TRBV28 and TRBJ1-4, reads DVKVTQSSRYLVKRTGEKVFLECVQDMDHENMFWYRQDPGLGLRLIYFSYDVKMKEKGDIPEGYSVSREKKERFSLILESASTNQTSMYLCASSWDRSEKLFFGSGTQLSVL.